The clone carrying this T cell receptor (beta chain) was recorded once. The CDR3 is 16 residues long. The germline V and J ends were trimmed by 0 bases and 4 bases, with 14 bases remaining between them. Germline assignment: CDR1 SGDLS and CDR2 YYNGEE. This specimen belongs to a study of cytomegalovirus exposure and HLA in healthy donors. PCR amplification relied on 60 Vbeta primers (plus 13 Jbeta primers). Method: immunoSEQ multiplex PCR; TCRdb's copy keeps in-frame clones and lacks some. The sample has about 150,000 clones; roughly three quarters are singletons. V usage is TRBV9 and J usage is TRBJ2-1, with TRBD2 as a possible D gene (5 bases). Sequencing was done on a sample of PBMCs. The sequence was obtained from a woman aged 40 to 55 in good health and CMV-seronegative. The CDR3 DNA sequence: TGTGCCAGCAGCGTAGCAGTGGAGCGGAGGTACAATGAGCAGTTCTTC. It is translated as CASSVAVERRYNEQFF.